This T cell receptor (beta chain) stems from a study of a mutant IDH1 vaccine in newly diagnosed glioma. The CDR3 has 21 residues. The germline CDR1 and CDR2 sequences are SGDLS and YYNGEE. V lost 0 bases to trimming and J lost 6 bases; unmatched junction nucleotides: 19. This table comes from immunoSEQ multiplex PCR, and its TCRdb copy is limited to in-frame clones, with some not included. There are tens of thousands of clones in the sample; more than 80% occur only once, and 0.75% to 0.95% lies in the top ten. Worth noting for this clone: Its matching antigen is unknown.

Documented time point: week 23, last vaccination. In the vaccine, a single dose held 300 ug of the mutant IDH1 20-mer peptide, along with topical imiquimod. The clonotype originates from a woman in her 50s with glioma. The chain combines TRBV9 with TRBJ2-1, with 12 positions matching TRBD2. The sample consisted of PBMCs, taken from a glioma patient whose treatment included an IDH1 peptide vaccine. CDR3 loop: CASSVVPSSLAGGSSVNEQFF. The CDR3 DNA follows: TGTGCCAGCAGCGTAGTCCCGTCATCCCTAGCGGGAGGGTCCTCCGTCAATGAGCAGTTCTTC.